This T cell receptor (beta chain) was retrieved from a study of T cells in Graves' hyperthyroidism and ophthalmopathy. Concerning this clonotype: At one of its ends the junction is not consistent with the germline gene, which may arise from a read error.

The investigators amplified TCR beta CDR3 regions from RNA transcripts. The HTBI primer set was used in a first-round RT-PCR of the TCR CDR3. TCRdb reprocessed the multiplex PCR reads via MiXCR and lists one record per CDR3 protein. Found here are hundreds of thousands of distinct CDR3 sequences, about 45% of them singletons; the top ten hold roughly 6.5%. Germline V CDR1 and CDR2: SSHAT, FNYEAQ (reference sequence). This CDR3 is built from 16 residues. The gene calls are TRBV7-7 and TRBJ2-5; 8 bases line up with TRBD2. The TCR originated in an adult man with Graves' disease, either hyperthyroidism or ophthalmopathy (not recorded which). The sequencing sample was made of peripheral blood or thyroid tissue (not recorded which). This CDR3 reads CASSVAERERGETQYF. Written as DNA, the CDR3 is TGTGCTAGCAGCGTAGCCGAGCGGGAGAGGGGAGAGACCCAGTACTTC.